These 26 T cell receptor beta chains were sequenced from one sample in a study of cytomegalovirus exposure and HLA in healthy donors. Primers for the PCR totalled 60 Vbeta and 13 Jbeta. Assay: immunoSEQ multiplex PCR; the TCRdb copy retains only in-frame clones and omits some. The sample consists of roughly 120,000 clones, more than 65% of them appearing once. Specimen: PBMCs. These receptors were obtained from a woman aged 60-75 years in good health and CMV-seropositive.

This rearrangement joins TRBV11-2 to TRBJ1-1; D may be TRBD1 (5 bases). V was shortened by 5 bases and J by 0 bases, with 13 bases between the two germline ends. Germline assignment: CDR1 SGHAT and CDR2 FQNNGV. This CDR3 is built from 15 residues. CDR3 region: CASSPRQGLNTEAFF. DNA of the CDR3: TGTGCCAGCAGCCCAAGGCAGGGCTTGAACACTGAAGCTTTCTTT.

V usage is TRBV7-3 and J usage is TRBJ1-1, with 8 bases fitting TRBD1. The V gene's germline CDR1 is SGHTA and CDR2 FQGTGA. The CDR3 is made up of 15 amino acids. Unmatched junction bases numbered 3, after V lost 2 bases and J lost 1 base. The CDR3 DNA reads as TGTGCCAGCAGCTTATCCGGGACAGGGAACACTGAAGCTTTCTTT. Residues: CASSLSGTGNTEAFF.

This clone was seen more than once but under ten times. V gene TRBV6-1 combines with J gene TRBJ2-3; D unresolved. Germline V gene lookup returns CDR1 MNHNS and CDR2 SASEGT. This CDR3 comprises 15 residues. V was shortened by 2 bases and J by 0 bases, with 9 bases between the two germline ends. CDR3 amino acids: CASSEMTRSTDTQYF. CDR3 sequence (DNA): TGTGCCAGCAGTGAAATGACGCGGAGCACAGATACGCAGTATTTT.

The gene calls are TRBV2 and TRBJ1-2; D is perhaps TRBD1 (5 bases). Germline values: CDR1 SNHLY, CDR2 FYNNEI. This CDR3 is built from 11 residues. V lost 8 bases to trimming and J lost 5 bases, with 9 bases between them. CDR3 nucleotide sequence: TGTGCCAGCCTGGCAGGGTATGGCTACACCTTC. Translation gives CASLAGYGYTF.

J is TRBJ2-7 and V is TRBV21-1; the table's D call, TRBD1, was not checked against the DNA. TRBV21-1 is flagged as a pseudogene. CDR3 length equals 15 residues. The CDR3, as DNA: TGTGCCAGCAGCAAATCAGGAGACAGGGGGTACGAGCAGTACTTC. It translates to CASSKSGDRGYEQYF.

This clone was detected once. The V and J genes are TRBV4-2 and TRBJ1-4; D not resolved. Germline CDR1 LGHNA, CDR2 YNFKEQ. Trimming stripped 0 bases from V and 0 bases from J, with 20 bases between. This CDR3 region has 20 residues. CDR3 sequence reads: CASSQDMLAARLATNEKLFF. CDR3 bases: TGTGCCAGCAGCCAAGATATGTTGGCAGCTAGGCTCGCAACTAATGAAAAACTGTTTTTT.

This clone was picked up one time. The chain has TRBV28 and TRBJ2-5, with no clear D. The germline V gene encodes CDR1 MDHEN and CDR2 SYDVKM. Trimming stripped 8 bases from V and 2 bases from J, with 12 bases between. CDR3 size: 13 residues. The CDR3 sequence is CASGGPTQETQYF. DNA of the CDR3: TGTGCCAGCGGCGGCCCGACGCAAGAGACCCAGTACTTC.

This clone is a singleton in its sample. Here the CDR3 reads CASRPIGSSWTEAFF. Written as DNA, the CDR3 is TGTGCCAGCAGGCCAATAGGGAGCAGTTGGACTGAAGCTTTCTTT. V and J are TRBV27 and TRBJ1-1; no reliable D call. This CDR3 has 15 amino acids. Looked up from germline, CDR1 is MNHEY and CDR2 is SMNVEV (reference sequence). V lost 6 bases to trimming and J lost 5 bases, with 19 bases between them.

V gene TRBV2 combines with J gene TRBJ2-1, with D possibly TRBD2 on 6 matching bases. Per the germline V gene, CDR1 is SNHLY and CDR2 is FYNNEI. V lost 2 bases and J lost 5, with 10 bases in between. CDR3 size: 14 residues. The CDR3 loop is CASSERWRDNEQFF. In DNA, the CDR3 is TGTGCCAGCAGTGAACGGTGGAGGGACAATGAGCAGTTCTTC.

This clone came up once. The chain has TRBV29-1 and TRBJ2-7; D perhaps matches TRBD2 (5 bases). The germline V gene has CDR1 SQVTM and CDR2 ANQGSEA. CDR3 length: 12 residues. Trimming stripped 4 bases from V and 5 bases from J, with 12 bases between. The CDR3 DNA is TGCAGCGTTGGACGGGGTCTCAACGAGCAGTACTTC. Its translation is CSVGRGLNEQYF.

The chain joins TRBV5-1 to TRBJ1-2, with 10 bases lining up with TRBD1. This CDR3 is built from 16 residues. Trimming at V came to 0 bases and at J to 6 bases, leaving 8 bases not matched to a gene. Germline V CDR1 and CDR2: SGHRS, YFSETQ. Here the CDR3 DNA reads TGCGCCAGCAGCTTGGCCCCCGGGACAGGGGCTCATGGCTACACCTTC. Its protein is CASSLAPGTGAHGYTF.

V and J are TRBV19 and TRBJ2-7; 10 bases are a match to TRBD1. This CDR3 spans 13 amino acids. V was pared by 10 bases and J by 5 bases, with 8 bases of the junction left unmatched. CDR1 is LNHDA and CDR2 is SQIVND in the germline V gene (reference sequence). This CDR3 is CATRDRGTHEQYF. The CDR3 bases are TGTGCCACCCGGGACAGGGGAACTCACGAGCAGTACTTC. The full variable domain, completed using reference TRBV19 and TRBJ2-7, is DGGITQSPKYLFRKEGQNVTLSCEQNLNHDAMYWYRQDPGQGLRLIYYSQIVNDFQKGDIAEGYSVSREKKESFPLTVTSAQKNPTAFYLCATRDRGTHEQYFGPGTRLTVT.

This sequence joins TRBV27 and TRBJ1-2, with D possibly TRBD1 on 5 matching bases. The germline gives CDR1 MNHEY, CDR2 SMNVEV (reference sequence). Trimming took off 0 bases at V and 4 bases at J, with 9 bases between the two ends. The CDR3 has 14 residues. CDR3 sequence reads: CASSLSPGGYGYTF. The CDR3 region has the DNA TGTGCCAGCAGTTTATCTCCCGGGGGCTATGGCTACACCTTC.

This chain links TRBV5-4 with TRBJ2-7; D may match TRBD1 or TRBD2 (6 bases each). The germline V and J ends were trimmed by 4 bases and 5 bases, with 25 bases remaining between them. CDR1 and CDR2 (germline): SGHNT, YYREEE (reference sequence). The CDR3 totals 17 residues. CDR3 protein: CASSLGAAGPLSDEQYF. The CDR3 DNA follows: TGTGCCAGCAGCCTGGGGGCAGCGGGTCCGCTGAGCGACGAGCAGTACTTC.

The chain combines TRBV30 with TRBJ2-3; perhaps TRBD2 as D (5 bases). The CDR3 totals 14 residues. V gave up 1 base and J gave up 2 bases, with 10 bases separating them. The germline V gene encodes CDR1 GTSNPN and CDR2 SVGIG (reference sequence). The DNA of the CDR3 is TGTGCCTGGAGTGAGGACTTCTACACAGATACGCAGTATTTT. Translating gives CAWSEDFYTDTQYF.

This clone was detected a few times. V and J are TRBV6-6 and TRBJ2-7; no reliable D call. The germline V gene encodes CDR1 MNHNY and CDR2 SVGAGI (reference sequence). This CDR3 has 14 residues. V was cut by 10 bases and J by 7 bases, with 23 bases left in between. DNA of the CDR3: TGTGCCACCACAGCCTCTTTGATTAAGTTGGAGCAGTACTTC. This codes for CATTASLIKLEQYF.

This chain links TRBV15 with TRBJ1-1, with D perhaps matching TRBD1 (5 bases). The CDR3 sequence is 16 residues long. Germline CDR1 LNHNV, CDR2 YYDKDF (reference sequence). V was shortened by 0 bases and J by 3 bases, with 14 bases between the two germline ends. In DNA, the CDR3 is TGTGCCACCAGCAGAGAGACGCGGGGGGTTTACACTGAAGCTTTCTTT. As protein: CATSRETRGVYTEAFF.

To note about this clone: The junction shows a germline mismatch at one end, possibly a read error. Other DNA sequences in this sample translate to the same CDR3. J is TRBJ2-5 and V is TRBV30; 7 positions match TRBD1. There are 12 residues in the CDR3. Germline V lookup: CDR1 GTSNPN, CDR2 SVGIG (reference sequence). CDR3 sequence: CAWSDTGETQYF. The DNA for the CDR3 is TGTGCCTGGAGTGACACAGGGGAGACTCAGTACTTC. Complete variable domain (other parts from reference TRBV30 and TRBJ2-5): SQTIHQWPATLVQPVGSPLSLECTVEGTSNPNLYWYRQAAGRGLQLLFYSVGIGQISSEVPQNLSASRPQDRQFILSSKKLLLSDSGFYLCAWSDTGETQYFGPGTRLLVL.

The DNA of the CDR3 is TGCGCCAGCAGCGCGGGACAGATGAACACTGAAGCTTTCTTT. It translates to CASSAGQMNTEAFF. The gene calls are TRBV5-1 and TRBJ1-1, with 7 positions matching TRBD1. This CDR3 region has 14 residues. Trimming took 4 bases from V and 0 from J; bases not matched to a gene: 3. Germline lookup yields CDR1 SGHRS and CDR2 YFSETQ.

The chain joins TRBV6-5 to TRBJ1-1; tentatively, D is TRBD1 (6 bases). V lost 6 bases and J 4 bases, leaving 18 bases between the germline ends. The germline V gene encodes CDR1 MNHEY and CDR2 SVGAGI. This CDR3 comprises 15 residues. The CDR3 sequence: CASSETRGGCTEAFF. CDR3 bases: TGTGCCAGCAGCGAAACTAGGGGGGGCTGCACTGAAGCTTTCTTT.

The V call is TRBV5-1, the J call TRBJ2-3; 8 nucleotides agree with TRBD2. V dropped 1 base and J dropped 0; count of bases not matched to a gene: 4. This CDR3 region has 16 residues. Germline V gene data show CDR1 as SGHRS and CDR2 as YFSETQ. The CDR3 loop reads CASSLMPSGSTDTQYF. For the CDR3, the DNA is TGCGCCAGCAGCTTGATGCCTAGCGGGAGCACAGATACGCAGTATTTT.

This clone has just a few counts. The V and J genes are TRBV27 and TRBJ2-7, with 8 nucleotides matching TRBD2. Germline CDR1 reads MNHEY; CDR2 reads SMNVEV (reference sequence). V lost 6 bases, J lost 2 bases, and 9 bases stayed unmatched. The CDR3 runs to 15 residues. The CDR3 DNA follows: TGTGCCAGCAGAACAGCGGGGGACCTCCCCTACGAGCAGTACTTC. Translation: CASRTAGDLPYEQYF.

This chain uses TRBV27 with TRBJ1-1, with D tentatively TRBD1 (6 bases). Trimming took off 2 bases at V and 0 bases at J, with 13 bases between the two ends. Per the germline V gene, CDR1 is MNHEY and CDR2 is SMNVEV (reference sequence). The CDR3 consists of 16 residues. The chain's CDR3 is CASSLALGGVNTEAFF. The CDR3, as DNA: TGTGCCAGCAGTTTAGCGTTAGGGGGAGTGAACACTGAAGCTTTCTTT.

The chain combines TRBV7-5 with TRBJ1-5. TRBV7-5 is labeled a pseudogene. This CDR3 region has 13 residues. CDR3 sequence (DNA): TGTGTCAGAAGCTGGGACTCAAATCAGCCCCAGCATTTT. This codes for CVRSWDSNQPQHF.

V usage is TRBV27 and J usage is TRBJ1-1; D unclear. V was clipped by 2 bases and J by 7 bases, with 11 bases between them. From germline, CDR1 is MNHEY and CDR2 SMNVEV (reference sequence). The CDR3 spans 13 residues. The CDR3 loop is CASSLIRAGEAFF. Here the CDR3 DNA reads TGTGCCAGCAGTTTAATCCGAGCAGGTGAAGCTTTCTTT.

V is TRBV10-3 and J is TRBJ1-4; D uncertain. The germline CDR1 and CDR2 sequences are ENHRY and SYGVKD. V was trimmed by 3 bases and J by 5 bases, leaving 7 bases between them. The CDR3 runs to 13 residues. CDR3 sequence (DNA): TGTGCCATCAGTGATCCCAGAAATGAAAAACTGTTTTTT. Amino acids: CAISDPRNEKLFF.